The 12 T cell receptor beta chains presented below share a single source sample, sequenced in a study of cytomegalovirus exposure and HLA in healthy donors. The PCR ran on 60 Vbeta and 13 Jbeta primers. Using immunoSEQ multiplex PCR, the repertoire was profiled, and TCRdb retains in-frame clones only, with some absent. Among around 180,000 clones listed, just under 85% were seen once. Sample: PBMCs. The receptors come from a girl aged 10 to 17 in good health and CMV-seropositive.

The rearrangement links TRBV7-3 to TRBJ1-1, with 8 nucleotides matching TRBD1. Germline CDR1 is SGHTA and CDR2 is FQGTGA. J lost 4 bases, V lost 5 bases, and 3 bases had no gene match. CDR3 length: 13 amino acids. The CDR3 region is CASSRTGGTEAFF. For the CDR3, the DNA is TGTGCCAGCAGCCGAACAGGGGGCACTGAAGCTTTCTTT.

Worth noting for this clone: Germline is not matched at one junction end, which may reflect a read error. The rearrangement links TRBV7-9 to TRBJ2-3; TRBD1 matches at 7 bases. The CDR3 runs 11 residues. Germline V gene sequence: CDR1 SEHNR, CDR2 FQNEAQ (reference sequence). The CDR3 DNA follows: TGTGCCAGCAGCCGAATGGACAGGAAACTTTTT. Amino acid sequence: CASSRMDRKLF.

DNA of the CDR3: TGTGCCAGCAGAGAGCCGTACCGAAACACCATATATTTT. It yields the protein CASREPYRNTIYF. This sequence joins TRBV5-5 and TRBJ1-3; D is undetermined. Germline CDR1 reads SGHKS; CDR2 reads YYEKEE (reference sequence). This CDR3 comprises 13 residues. The V and J ends lost 5 bases and 5 bases respectively, with 11 bases between them.

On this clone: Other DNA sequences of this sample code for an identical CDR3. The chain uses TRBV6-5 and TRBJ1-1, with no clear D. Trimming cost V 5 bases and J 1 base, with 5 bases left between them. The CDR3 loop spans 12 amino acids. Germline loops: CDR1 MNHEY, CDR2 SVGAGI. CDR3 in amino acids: CASSPGNTEAFF. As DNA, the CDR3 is TGTGCCAGCAGTCCCGGGAACACTGAAGCTTTCTTT.

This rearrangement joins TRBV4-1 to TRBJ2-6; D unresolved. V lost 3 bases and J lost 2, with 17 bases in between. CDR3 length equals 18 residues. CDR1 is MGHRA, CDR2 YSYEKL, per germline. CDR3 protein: CASSQFGFRMPGANVLTF. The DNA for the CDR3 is TGCGCCAGCAGCCAGTTCGGGTTTCGGATGCCTGGGGCCAACGTCCTGACTTTC.

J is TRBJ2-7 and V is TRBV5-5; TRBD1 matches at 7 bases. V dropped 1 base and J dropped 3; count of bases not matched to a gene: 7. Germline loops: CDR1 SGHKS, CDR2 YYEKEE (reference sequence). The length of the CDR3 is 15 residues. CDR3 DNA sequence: TGTGCCAGCAGCTTGCCAGGGGGTAGACGCTACGAGCAGTACTTC. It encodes CASSLPGGRRYEQYF. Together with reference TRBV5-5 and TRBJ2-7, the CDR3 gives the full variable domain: DAGVTQSPTHLIKTRGQQVTLRCSPISGHKSVSWYQQVLGQGPQFIFQYYEKEERGRGNFPDRFSARQFPNYSSELNVNALLLGDSALYLCASSLPGGRRYEQYFGPGTRLTVT.

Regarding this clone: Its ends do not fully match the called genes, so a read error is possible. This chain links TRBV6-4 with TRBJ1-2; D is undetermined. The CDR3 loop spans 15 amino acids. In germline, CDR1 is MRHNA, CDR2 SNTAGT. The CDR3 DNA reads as TGTGCCAGCAGTGACTCCTCAGGCCTGAAATATGACTACACCTTC. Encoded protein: CASSDSSGLKYDYTF.

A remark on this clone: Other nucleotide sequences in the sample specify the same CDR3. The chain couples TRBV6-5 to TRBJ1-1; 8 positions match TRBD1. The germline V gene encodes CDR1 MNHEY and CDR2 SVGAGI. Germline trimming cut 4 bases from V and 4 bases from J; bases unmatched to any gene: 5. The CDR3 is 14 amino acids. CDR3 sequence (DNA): TGTGCCAGCAGTTCCGGACAGGGCGGCACTGAAGCTTTCTTT. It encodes CASSSGQGGTEAFF.

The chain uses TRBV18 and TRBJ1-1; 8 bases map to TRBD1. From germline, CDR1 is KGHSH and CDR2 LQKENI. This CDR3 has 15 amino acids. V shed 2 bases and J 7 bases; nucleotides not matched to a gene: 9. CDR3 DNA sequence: TGTGCCAGCTCACCAGAGCGGACAGGGTCGAGTGAAGCTTTCTTT. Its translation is CASSPERTGSSEAFF.

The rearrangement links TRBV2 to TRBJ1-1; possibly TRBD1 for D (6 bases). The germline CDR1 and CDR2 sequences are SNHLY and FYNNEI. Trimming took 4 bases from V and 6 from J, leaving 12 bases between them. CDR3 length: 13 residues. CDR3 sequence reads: CASSAGRGAEAFF. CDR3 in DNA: TGTGCCAGCAGTGCGGGCAGGGGAGCTGAAGCTTTCTTT.

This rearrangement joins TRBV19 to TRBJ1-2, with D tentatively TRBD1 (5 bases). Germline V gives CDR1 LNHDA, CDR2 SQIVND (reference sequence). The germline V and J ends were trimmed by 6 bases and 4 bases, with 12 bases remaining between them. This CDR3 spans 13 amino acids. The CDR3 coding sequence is TGTGCCAGTAGGACCGGCGGGGGCTATGGCTACACCTTC. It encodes CASRTGGGYGYTF. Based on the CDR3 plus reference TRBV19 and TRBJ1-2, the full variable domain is DGGITQSPKYLFRKEGQNVTLSCEQNLNHDAMYWYRQDPGQGLRLIYYSQIVNDFQKGDIAEGYSVSREKKESFPLTVTSAQKNPTAFYLCASRTGGGYGYTFGSGTRLTVV.

DNA of the CDR3: TGTGCCATCAGTGGGACAGGGGACTACGAGCAGTACTTC. Translated: CAISGTGDYEQYF. The chain carries TRBV10-3 and TRBJ2-7; 9 bases align to TRBD1. Germline V lookup: CDR1 ENHRY, CDR2 SYGVKD. Trimming took 4 bases from V and 3 from J; bases not matched to a gene: 1. This CDR3 contains 13 residues.